This TCR beta chain comes out of a study of neurological immune-mediated disorders. This CDR3 has 19 residues. The V gene's germline CDR1 is DFQATT and CDR2 SNEGSKA (reference sequence). V was pared by 4 bases and J by 4 bases, with 19 bases of the junction left unmatched. Via MiXCR, TCRdb re-called the 5' RACE reads, giving one row per CDR3 protein. Among tens of thousands of distinct CDR3 sequences listed, 3.5% to 5% were seen once. This clonotype was seen repeatedly, ten times or more. The chain links TRBV20-1 to TRBJ2-3; 11 positions agree with TRBD2. This sequence was found in a young man with multiple sclerosis. Sequencing used PBMCs. The CDR3 region has the DNA TGCAGTGCTACGAGGTTCTTGGGTAGCGGGGGGGTTTGGGCAGATACGCAGTATTTT. Translation: CSATRFLGSGGVWADTQYF.